Listed here are 27 T cell receptor beta chains from one sample, sequenced in a study of blood T cell repertoires in COVID-19. Libraries were prepared by immunoSEQ multiplex PCR; TCRdb keeps only in-frame clonotypes and omits some of them. The sample includes around 180,000 clones, under 85% of them seen just once. The sequenced sample was peripheral blood. The receptor source for this set is a woman aged 80 or older with acute or convalescent COVID-19.

This rearrangement joins TRBV6-6 to TRBJ2-5, with a weak D call TRBD2 (7 bases). The CDR3 length is 14 residues. Germline CDR1 and CDR2: MNHNY and SVGAGI (reference sequence). Trimming left V 0 bases short and J 5 bases short, with 10 bases between. The CDR3 loop is CASSYSRGGETQYF. The CDR3 nucleotides read TGTGCCAGCAGTTACTCCAGGGGAGGGGAGACCCAGTACTTC.

Notes on this clone: The sample contains more than one DNA sequence encoding this CDR3. V gene TRBV27 combines with J gene TRBJ1-5; no clear D gene. V lost 3 bases to trimming and J lost 4 bases, with 7 bases between them. Germline V gives CDR1 MNHEY, CDR2 SMNVEV (reference sequence). This CDR3 contains 13 residues. This CDR3 is CASSFAGNQPQHF. CDR3 nucleotides: TGTGCCAGCAGTTTCGCAGGTAATCAGCCCCAGCATTTT.

This chain joins TRBV5-8 and TRBJ1-6; weak D call: TRBD1 (5 bases). V was clipped by 4 bases and J by 6 bases, with 11 bases between them. This CDR3 has 14 amino acids. The germline gives CDR1 SGHTS, CDR2 YDEGEE. The CDR3 is CASSAGQINSPLHF. CDR3 nucleotides: TGTGCCAGCAGCGCCGGACAAATTAATTCACCCCTCCACTTT.

V and J are TRBV12-3 or TRBV12-4 and TRBJ2-7, with 7 bases matching TRBD1. This CDR3 is built from 13 residues. The V and J ends lost 6 bases and 2 bases, in that order; junction bases with no gene match: 4. CDR3 residues: CASRLGTAYEQYF. The CDR3 DNA reads TGTGCCAGCAGGCTAGGGACAGCCTACGAGCAGTACTTC.

In this sample, this clone turned up a few times. The chain uses TRBV12-3 or TRBV12-4 and TRBJ1-1; D is uncertain. This CDR3 has 13 residues. The V end lost 3 bases, the J end lost 1 base, and 6 bases lay between the germline ends. The CDR3 bases are TGTGCCAGCAGTTTCAGGAAGAACACTGAAGCTTTCTTT. Amino acid sequence: CASSFRKNTEAFF.

This chain uses TRBV4-1 with TRBJ2-3, with 10 bases fitting TRBD2. Germline V gives CDR1 MGHRA, CDR2 YSYEKL. This CDR3 has 16 amino acids. J lost 6 bases, V lost 0 bases, and 6 bases had no gene match. CDR3 amino acids: CASSQDLAGVYDTQYF. CDR3 sequence (DNA): TGCGCCAGCAGCCAAGATCTAGCGGGGGTGTATGATACGCAGTATTTT.

This clone showed up just a few times. This sequence joins TRBV19 and TRBJ2-2; D gene ambiguous. Germline V lookup: CDR1 LNHDA, CDR2 SQIVND (reference sequence). Trimming left V 5 bases short and J 7 bases short, with 11 bases between. CDR3 size: 13 residues. The CDR3 DNA follows: TGTGCCAGTAGTGCCGCCAGGCACGGGGAGCTGTTTTTT. This translates into CASSAARHGELFF.

V is TRBV29-1 and J is TRBJ2-2, with D perhaps TRBD1 (5 bases). The germline V gene encodes CDR1 SQVTM and CDR2 ANQGSEA. V gave up 4 bases and J gave up 4 bases, with 10 bases separating them. The CDR3 contains 13 residues. The CDR3 sequence: CSVAGASTGELFF. Written as DNA, the CDR3 is TGCAGCGTTGCTGGGGCGAGCACCGGGGAGCTGTTTTTT.

The rearrangement links TRBV5-6 to TRBJ1-2; TRBD1 agrees at 7 bases. Trimming removed 0 bases from V and 5 bases from J; junction bases left unmatched: 7. Germline-derived CDR1 and CDR2 are SGHDT and YYEEEE. The CDR3 spans 15 residues. The CDR3 is CASSLGAGGTYGYTF. The DNA of the CDR3 is TGTGCCAGCAGCTTGGGCGCAGGGGGAACATATGGCTACACCTTC. The full variable domain, completed using reference TRBV5-6 and TRBJ1-2, is DAGVTQSPTHLIKTRGQQVTLRCSPKSGHDTVSWYQQALGQGPQFIFQYYEEEERQRGNFPDRFSGHQFPNYSSELNVNALLLGDSALYLCASSLGAGGTYGYTFGSGTRLTVV.

A note on this clone: Other DNA sequences of this sample code for an identical CDR3. V gene TRBV19 combines with J gene TRBJ1-2, with D unresolved. CDR1 and CDR2 (germline): LNHDA, SQIVND (reference sequence). The CDR3 totals 12 residues. V lost 4 bases and J lost 2, with 5 bases in between. CDR3 nucleotides: TGTGCCAGTAGTAATCTGAACTATGGCTACACCTTC. Its translation: CASSNLNYGYTF. The entire variable domain, with the rest obtained from reference TRBV19 and TRBJ1-2, is as follows: DGGITQSPKYLFRKEGQNVTLSCEQNLNHDAMYWYRQDPGQGLRLIYYSQIVNDFQKGDIAEGYSVSREKKESFPLTVTSAQKNPTAFYLCASSNLNYGYTFGSGTRLTVV.

The rearrangement uses TRBV2 and TRBJ1-2; TRBD1 aligns across 7 bases. Germline V CDR1 and CDR2: SNHLY, FYNNEI. The CDR3 contains 12 residues. V dropped 7 bases and J dropped 9; count of bases not matched to a gene: 8. The CDR3 DNA sequence: TGTGCCAGCAAGACAACGGGACAGAGCTACACCTTC. Translated: CASKTTGQSYTF.

The chain employs TRBV29-1 and TRBJ1-3; D remains unclear. Looked up from germline, CDR1 is SQVTM and CDR2 is ANQGSEA. The CDR3 contains 13 residues. Trimming left V 3 bases short and J 4 bases short, with 10 bases between. The CDR3 DNA follows: TGCAGCGTTGATTCGGGGAGCGGAAACACCATATATTTT. Its translation: CSVDSGSGNTIYF.

The chain links TRBV30 to TRBJ1-2; D might be TRBD1 (5 bases). Germline CDR1 reads GTSNPN; CDR2 reads SVGIG (reference sequence). The CDR3 runs to 13 residues. V was cut by 0 bases and J by 8 bases, with 13 bases left in between. DNA of the CDR3: TGTGCCTGGAGTGTAGGGGCAGGCGGAGGCTACACCTTC. Its translation: CAWSVGAGGGYTF.

As regards this clone: One end of the junction does not line up with germline, which may come from a read error. The gene calls are TRBV12-3 or TRBV12-4 and TRBJ1-3; a possible D gene is TRBD1 (6 bases). The CDR3 is 12 residues long. The CDR3, as DNA: TGTGCCACCAGTAGGGGGGGAAACACCATATATTTT. Translation: CATSRGGNTIYF.

This chain joins TRBV18 and TRBJ2-5; the D gene is possibly TRBD2 (6 bases). Between the trimmed V and J ends, which lost 6 bases and 5 bases, there was a span of 22 bases. CDR1 and CDR2 (germline): KGHSH, LQKENI. The CDR3 totals 16 residues. The CDR3 is CASSPRLSRSGETQYF. As DNA, the CDR3 is TGTGCCAGCTCCCCCCGCCTTTCCCGGAGCGGGGAGACCCAGTACTTC.

The sample holds a few counts of this clone. The rearrangement links TRBV5-1 to TRBJ1-6; unclear D gene. Germline CDR1 SGHRS, CDR2 YFSETQ. With 0 bases removed from V and 7 bases from J, the gap between germline ends came to 8 bases. This CDR3 has 14 residues. The CDR3 region is CASSLGGGNSPLHF. The CDR3 DNA reads TGCGCCAGCAGCTTGGGTGGCGGCAATTCACCCCTCCACTTT.

This clone was seen only once. This chain uses TRBV3-1 (or the pseudogene TRBV3-2) with TRBJ1-2, with D possibly TRBD1 on 6 matching bases. Germline V gene data show CDR1 as LGHDT and CDR2 as YNNKEL (reference sequence). Deletions cut 4 bases from V and 4 bases from J, with 13 bases between. The CDR3 spans 14 residues. In DNA form, the CDR3 reads TGTGCCAGCAGCCGGACAGCGTCGCCCTATGGCTACACCTTC. It yields the protein CASSRTASPYGYTF.

This clone was seen just once. The CDR3 DNA follows: TGTGCCAGCAGCCCTCTGGGGGGGGGATACAATGAGCAGTTCTTC. Translation gives CASSPLGGGYNEQFF. V is TRBV14 and J is TRBJ2-1; 7 nucleotides match TRBD2. J lost 4 bases, V lost 4 bases, and 7 bases had no gene match. CDR3 length: 15 amino acids. Germline-derived CDR1 and CDR2 are SGHDN and FVKESK.

This sequence joins TRBV5-1 and TRBJ2-1, with 11 nucleotides matching TRBD2. The germline CDR1 and CDR2 sequences are SGHRS and YFSETQ. The ends lost 4 bases at V and 0 bases at J; junction bases unmatched: 3. This CDR3 region has 16 residues. The CDR3 sequence: CASSKTSGDSYNEQFF. CDR3 sequence (DNA): TGCGCCAGCAGCAAGACTAGCGGGGACTCCTACAATGAGCAGTTCTTC. Supplemented by reference TRBV5-1 and TRBJ2-1, the full variable domain reads KAGVTQTPRYLIKTRGQQVTLSCSPISGHRSVSWYQQTPGQGLQFLFEYFSETQRNKGNFPGRFSGRQFSNSRSEMNVSTLELGDSALYLCASSKTSGDSYNEQFFGPGTRLTVL.

In nucleotides, the CDR3 is TGTGCCAGCTCACCCCCGACAGGGCCCTGGGGCTACACCTTC. This codes for CASSPPTGPWGYTF. The V gene is TRBV18, the J gene TRBJ1-2; the match to TRBD1 covers 7 bases. Losses at the gene ends were 3 bases for V and 8 bases for J; bases not matched to a gene: 9. The CDR3 is 14 residues long. Germline V gene sequence: CDR1 KGHSH, CDR2 LQKENI.

The sample holds a few counts of this clone. The chain links TRBV19 to TRBJ2-1, with a weak D call TRBD2 (6 bases). Germline CDR1 is LNHDA and CDR2 is SQIVND (reference sequence). The CDR3 runs to 13 residues. Deletions cut 1 base from V and 5 bases from J, with 6 bases between. The CDR3 protein is CASSIGTNNEQFF. CDR3 nucleotides: TGTGCCAGTAGTATAGGGACTAACAATGAGCAGTTCTTC.

This chain joins TRBV7-8 and TRBJ1-1, with no clear D. V dropped 1 base and J dropped 4 bases, with 7 bases sitting between them. This CDR3 is 13 amino acids long. From germline, CDR1 is SGHVS and CDR2 FQNEAQ. CDR3 sequence reads: CASSLGLGTEAFF. The DNA of the CDR3 is TGTGCCAGCAGCTTAGGGCTTGGCACTGAAGCTTTCTTT.

The rearrangement joins TRBV11-3 to TRBJ2-3, with 7 bases identical to TRBD2. V was clipped by 5 bases and J by 2 bases; unmatched bases: 10. CDR3 length equals 16 residues. Germline CDR1 and CDR2: SGHNT and YENEEA. The CDR3 coding sequence is TGTGCCAGCAGCCGATCTACGGGGGGATTCACAGATACGCAGTATTTT. Translating gives CASSRSTGGFTDTQYF. The full variable domain, with the rest looked up from reference TRBV11-3 and TRBJ2-3, is EAGVVQSPRYKIIEKKQPVAFWCNPISGHNTLYWYLQNLGQGPELLIRYENEEAVDDSQLPKDRFSAERLKGVDSTLKIQPAELGDSAVYLCASSRSTGGFTDTQYFGPGTRLTVL.

The rearrangement joins TRBV6-5 to TRBJ2-6, with 9 bases matching TRBD1. Germline V gene data show CDR1 as MNHEY and CDR2 as SVGAGI. J gave up 4 bases and V 4 bases, and 5 bases lay outside the gene matches. The CDR3 has 16 amino acids. The CDR3 loop reads CASSSGTGRGANVLTF. The CDR3 DNA sequence: TGTGCCAGCAGTTCCGGGACAGGGAGGGGGGCCAACGTCCTGACTTTC.

About this clone: The same CDR3 also results from other DNA sequences found in this sample. The chain has TRBV9 and TRBJ1-4; D is possibly TRBD1 (6 bases). V was pared by 2 bases and J by 2 bases, with 10 bases between. The V gene's germline CDR1 is SGDLS and CDR2 YYNGEE. CDR3 size: 15 residues. The CDR3 sequence is CASSVGDRTNEKLFF. The CDR3 region has the DNA TGTGCCAGCAGCGTTGGAGACAGGACTAATGAAAAACTGTTTTTT.

The rearrangement joins TRBV9 to TRBJ1-2, with 7 bases matching TRBD1. The CDR3 has 14 amino acids. Germline CDR1 reads SGDLS; CDR2 reads YYNGEE. V lost 4 bases to trimming and J lost 5 bases; unmatched junction nucleotides: 8. CDR3 protein: CASSRHTGEYGYTF. DNA for the CDR3: TGTGCCAGCAGCCGGCATACAGGGGAATATGGCTACACCTTC.

V and J are TRBV4-1 and TRBJ1-4; 9 positions agree with TRBD1. Trimming cost V 1 base and J 6 bases; bases outside gene matches: 3. CDR1 and CDR2 (germline): MGHRA, YSYEKL. The CDR3 length is 15 residues. This CDR3 is CASSQVGTGHEKLFF. CDR3 nucleotide sequence: TGCGCCAGCAGCCAAGTCGGGACAGGGCATGAAAAACTGTTTTTT.